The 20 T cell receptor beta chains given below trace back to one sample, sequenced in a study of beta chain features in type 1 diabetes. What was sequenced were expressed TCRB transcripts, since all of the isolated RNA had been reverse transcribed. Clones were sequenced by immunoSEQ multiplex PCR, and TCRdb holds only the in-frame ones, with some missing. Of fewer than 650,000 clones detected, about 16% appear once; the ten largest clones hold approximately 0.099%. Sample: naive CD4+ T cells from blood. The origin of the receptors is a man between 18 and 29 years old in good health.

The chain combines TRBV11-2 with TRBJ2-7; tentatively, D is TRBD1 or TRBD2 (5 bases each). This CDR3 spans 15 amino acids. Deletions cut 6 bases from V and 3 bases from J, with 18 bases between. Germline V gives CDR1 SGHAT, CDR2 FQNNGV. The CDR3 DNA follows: TGTGCCAGCAGGAAACCCGGGACGGGTTACTACGAGCAGTACTTC. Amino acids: CASRKPGTGYYEQYF.

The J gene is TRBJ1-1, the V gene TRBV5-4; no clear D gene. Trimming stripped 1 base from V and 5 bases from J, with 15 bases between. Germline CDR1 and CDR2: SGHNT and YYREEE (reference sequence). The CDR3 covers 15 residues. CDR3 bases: TGTGCCAGCAGCTTGCGGGCCGGCGGAGAGACTGAAGCTTTCTTT. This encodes CASSLRAGGETEAFF.

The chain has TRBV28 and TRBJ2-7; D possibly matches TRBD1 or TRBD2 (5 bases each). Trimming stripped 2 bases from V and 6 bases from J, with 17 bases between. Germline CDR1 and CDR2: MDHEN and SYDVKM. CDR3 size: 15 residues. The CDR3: CASSLSGTGRFEQYF. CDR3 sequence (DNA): TGTGCCAGCAGTTTAAGTGGGACCGGCCGCTTCGAGCAGTACTTC.

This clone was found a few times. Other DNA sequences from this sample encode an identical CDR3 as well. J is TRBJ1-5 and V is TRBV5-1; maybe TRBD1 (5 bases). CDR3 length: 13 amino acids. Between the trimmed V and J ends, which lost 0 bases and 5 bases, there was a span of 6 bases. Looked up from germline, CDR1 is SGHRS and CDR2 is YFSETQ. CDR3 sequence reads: CASSLGRDQPQHF. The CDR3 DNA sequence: TGCGCCAGCAGCTTGGGCAGGGATCAGCCCCAGCATTTT.

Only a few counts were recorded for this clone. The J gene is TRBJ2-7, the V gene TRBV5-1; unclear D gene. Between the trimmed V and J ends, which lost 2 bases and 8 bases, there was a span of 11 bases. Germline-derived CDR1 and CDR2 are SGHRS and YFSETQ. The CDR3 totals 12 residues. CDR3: CASSFEAPQQYF. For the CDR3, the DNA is TGCGCCAGCAGCTTCGAGGCCCCCCAGCAGTACTTC.

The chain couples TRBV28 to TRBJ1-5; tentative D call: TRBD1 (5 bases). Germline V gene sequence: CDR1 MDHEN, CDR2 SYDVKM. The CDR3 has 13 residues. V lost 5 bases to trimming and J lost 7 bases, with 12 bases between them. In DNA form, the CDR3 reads TGTGCCAGCAGTAGCAGGGTCGGGCAGCCCCAGCATTTT. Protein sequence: CASSSRVGQPQHF. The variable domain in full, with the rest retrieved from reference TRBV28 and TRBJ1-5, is DVKVTQSSRYLVKRTGEKVFLECVQDMDHENMFWYRQDPGLGLRLIYFSYDVKMKEKGDIPEGYSVSREKKERFSLILESASTNQTSMYLCASSSRVGQPQHFGDGTRLSIL.

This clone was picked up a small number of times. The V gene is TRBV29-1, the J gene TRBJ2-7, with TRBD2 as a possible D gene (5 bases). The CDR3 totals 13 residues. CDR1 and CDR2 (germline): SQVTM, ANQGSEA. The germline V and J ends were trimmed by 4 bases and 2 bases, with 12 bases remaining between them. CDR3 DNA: TGCAGCGTTGGAGGGCCCAGACCCTACGAGCAGTACTTC. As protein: CSVGGPRPYEQYF.

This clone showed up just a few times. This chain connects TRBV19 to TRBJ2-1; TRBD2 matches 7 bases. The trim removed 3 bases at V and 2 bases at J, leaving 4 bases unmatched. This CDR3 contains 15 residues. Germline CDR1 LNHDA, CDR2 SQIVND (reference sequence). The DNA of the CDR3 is TGTGCCAGTAGTATCCGGCGGGAGACCTACAATGAGCAGTTCTTC. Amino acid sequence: CASSIRRETYNEQFF.

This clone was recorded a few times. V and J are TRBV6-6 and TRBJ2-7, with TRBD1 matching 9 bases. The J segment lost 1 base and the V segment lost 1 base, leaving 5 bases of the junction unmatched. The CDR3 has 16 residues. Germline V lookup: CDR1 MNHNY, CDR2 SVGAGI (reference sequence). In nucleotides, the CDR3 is TGTGCCAGCAGTTACTGGAGGACAGGGGAGTCCTACGAGCAGTACTTC. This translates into CASSYWRTGESYEQYF.

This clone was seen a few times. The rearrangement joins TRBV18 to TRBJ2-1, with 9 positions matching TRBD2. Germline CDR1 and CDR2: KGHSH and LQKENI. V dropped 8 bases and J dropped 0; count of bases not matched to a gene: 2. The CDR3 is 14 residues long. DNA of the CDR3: TGTGCCAGCGTTAGCGGGAGCTCCTACAATGAGCAGTTCTTC. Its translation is CASVSGSSYNEQFF.

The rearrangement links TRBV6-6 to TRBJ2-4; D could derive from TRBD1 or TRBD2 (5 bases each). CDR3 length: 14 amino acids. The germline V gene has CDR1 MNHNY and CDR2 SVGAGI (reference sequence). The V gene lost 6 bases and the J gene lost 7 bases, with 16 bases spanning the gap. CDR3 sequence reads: CASRPETWGNIQYF. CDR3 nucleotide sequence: TGTGCCAGCAGACCCGAGACCTGGGGGAACATTCAGTACTTC.

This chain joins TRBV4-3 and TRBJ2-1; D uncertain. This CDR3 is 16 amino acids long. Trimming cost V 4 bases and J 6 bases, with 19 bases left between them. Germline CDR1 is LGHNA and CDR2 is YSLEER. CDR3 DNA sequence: TGCGCCAGCAGCCCGGCCGGTGGGAACACACGCAATGAGCAGTTCTTC. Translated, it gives CASSPAGGNTRNEQFF.

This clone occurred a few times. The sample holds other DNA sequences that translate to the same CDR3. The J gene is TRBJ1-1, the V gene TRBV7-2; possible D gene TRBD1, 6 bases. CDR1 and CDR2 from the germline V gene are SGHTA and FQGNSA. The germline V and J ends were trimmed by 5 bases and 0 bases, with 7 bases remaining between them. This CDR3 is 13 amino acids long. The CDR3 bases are TGTGCCAGCAGCAGACAGGTGAACACTGAAGCTTTCTTT. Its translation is CASSRQVNTEAFF.

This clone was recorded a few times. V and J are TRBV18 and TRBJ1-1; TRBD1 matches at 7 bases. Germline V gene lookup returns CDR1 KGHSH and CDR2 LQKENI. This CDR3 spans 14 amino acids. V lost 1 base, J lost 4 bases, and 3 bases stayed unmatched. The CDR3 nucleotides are TGTGCCAGCTCACCACAGGGGGCGATCACTGAAGCTTTCTTT. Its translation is CASSPQGAITEAFF. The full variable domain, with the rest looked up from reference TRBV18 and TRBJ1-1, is NAGVMQNPRHLVRRRGQEARLRCSPMKGHSHVYWYRQLPEEGLKFMVYLQKENIIDESGMPKERFSAEFPKEGPSILRIQQVVRGDSAAYFCASSPQGAITEAFFGQGTRLTVV.

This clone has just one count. The CDR3 loop reads CASSFRGGGPLHF. The CDR3 DNA sequence: TGTGCCAGCAGCTTCAGAGGTGGGGGACCCCTCCACTTT. The chain couples TRBV7-3 to TRBJ1-6; tentative D call: TRBD1 (5 bases). CDR3 length: 13 residues. Germline lookup yields CDR1 SGHTA and CDR2 FQGTGA. V was shortened by 3 bases and J by 12 bases, with 12 bases between the two germline ends.

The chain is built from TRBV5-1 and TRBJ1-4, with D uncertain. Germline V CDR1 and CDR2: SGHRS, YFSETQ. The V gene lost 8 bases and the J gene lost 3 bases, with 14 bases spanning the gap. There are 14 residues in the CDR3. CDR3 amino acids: CASTAQWPNEKLFF. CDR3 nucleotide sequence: TGCGCCAGTACTGCACAGTGGCCTAATGAAAAACTGTTTTTT. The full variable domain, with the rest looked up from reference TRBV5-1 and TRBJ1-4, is KAGVTQTPRYLIKTRGQQVTLSCSPISGHRSVSWYQQTPGQGLQFLFEYFSETQRNKGNFPGRFSGRQFSNSRSEMNVSTLELGDSALYLCASTAQWPNEKLFFGSGTQLSVL.

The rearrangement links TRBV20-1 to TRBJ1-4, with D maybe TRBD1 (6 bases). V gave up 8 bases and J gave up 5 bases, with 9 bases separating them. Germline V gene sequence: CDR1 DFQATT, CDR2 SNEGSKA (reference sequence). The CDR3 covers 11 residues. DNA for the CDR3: TGCAGTTTCGACAGGAATGAAAAACTGTTTTTT. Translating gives CSFDRNEKLFF.

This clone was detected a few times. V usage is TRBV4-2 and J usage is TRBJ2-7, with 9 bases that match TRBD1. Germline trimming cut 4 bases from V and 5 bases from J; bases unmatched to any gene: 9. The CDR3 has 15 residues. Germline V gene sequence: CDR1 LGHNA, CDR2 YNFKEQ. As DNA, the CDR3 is TGTGCCAGCAGCCCCACGGGACAGGGTGTCCACGAGCAGTACTTC. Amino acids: CASSPTGQGVHEQYF.

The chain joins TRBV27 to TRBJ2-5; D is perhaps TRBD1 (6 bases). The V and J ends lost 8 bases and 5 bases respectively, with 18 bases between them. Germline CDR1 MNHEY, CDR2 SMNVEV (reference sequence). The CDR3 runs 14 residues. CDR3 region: CASGIQGRRETQYF. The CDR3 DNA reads TGTGCCAGCGGGATACAGGGTCGAAGGGAGACCCAGTACTTC.

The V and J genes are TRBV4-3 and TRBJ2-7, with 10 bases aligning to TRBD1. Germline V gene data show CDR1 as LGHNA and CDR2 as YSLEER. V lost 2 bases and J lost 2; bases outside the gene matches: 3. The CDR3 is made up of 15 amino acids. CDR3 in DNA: TGCGCCAGCAGCCAAACCGGGACAGGGGCCTACGAGCAGTACTTC. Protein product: CASSQTGTGAYEQYF.